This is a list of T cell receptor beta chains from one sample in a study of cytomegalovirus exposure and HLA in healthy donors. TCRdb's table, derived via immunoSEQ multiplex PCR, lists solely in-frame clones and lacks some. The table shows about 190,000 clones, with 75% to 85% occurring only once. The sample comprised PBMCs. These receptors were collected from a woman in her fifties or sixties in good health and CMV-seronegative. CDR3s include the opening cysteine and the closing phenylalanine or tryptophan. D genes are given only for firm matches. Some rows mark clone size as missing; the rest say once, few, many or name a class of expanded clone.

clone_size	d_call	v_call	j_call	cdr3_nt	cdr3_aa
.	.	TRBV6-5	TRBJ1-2	TGTGCCGAGAGGGTGGATGAGACTCATGGCTACACCTTC	CAERVDETHGYTF
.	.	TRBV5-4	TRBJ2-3	TGTGCCAGCAGCTGGGCGGGGAGCACAGATACGCAGTATTTT	CASSWAGSTDTQYF
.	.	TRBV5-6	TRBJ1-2	TGTGCCAGCAGCCCAAGACAGATCACAGCTAACTATGGCTACACCTTC	CASSPRQITANYGYTF
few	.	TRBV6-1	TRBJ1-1	TGTGCCAGCAGGGCGACAAGGAACACTGAAGCTTTCTTT	CASRATRNTEAFF
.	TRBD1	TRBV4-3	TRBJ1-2	TGCGCCAGCAGCCCTCAGGGGGGAAACTATGGCTACACCTTC	CASSPQGGNYGYTF
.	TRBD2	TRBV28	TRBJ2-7	TGTGCCAGCAGTTCCCCGACTAGCGCCTACGAGCAGTACTTC	CASSSPTSAYEQYF
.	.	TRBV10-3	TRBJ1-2	TGTGCCATCAGTGATAGGCAGGGCGGTGGCTACACCTTC	CAISDRQGGGYTF
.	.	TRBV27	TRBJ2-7	TGTGCCAGCAGTTTATCGGGGGGATACGAGCAGTACTTC	CASSLSGGYEQYF
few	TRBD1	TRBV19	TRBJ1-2	TGTGCCAGTAGTATGGGACAGGGAGCCGGAAATTTCTATGGCTACACCTTC	CASSMGQGAGNFYGYTF
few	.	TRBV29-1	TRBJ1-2	TGCAGCGTTATTGGGGGGGGTAGGGGCTACACCTTC	CSVIGGGRGYTF
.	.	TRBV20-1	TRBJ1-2	TGCAGTGCTACAGGGGCGGTTGGCTACACCTTC	CSATGAVGYTF
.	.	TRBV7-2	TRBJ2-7	TGTGCCAGCAGCAATAGCGGTGCGGGGTACGAGCAGTACTTC	CASSNSGAGYEQYF
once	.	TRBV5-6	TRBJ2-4	TGTGCCAGCAGCTTGGGACATGCCAAAAACATTCAGTACTTC	CASSLGHAKNIQYF
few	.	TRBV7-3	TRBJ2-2	TGTGCCAGCAGCTTAGGGGCCGCCGGGGAGCTGTTTTTT	CASSLGAAGELFF
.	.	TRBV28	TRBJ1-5	TGTGCCAGCAGGCGACCGGGGCAGCCCCAGCATTTT	CASRRPGQPQHF
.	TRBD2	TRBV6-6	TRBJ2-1	TGTGCCAGCAGCTTAGCGGGAGGGGGTTACAATGAGCAGTTCTTC	CASSLAGGGYNEQFF
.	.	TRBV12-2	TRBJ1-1	.	CASRTSVAAGTTEAFF
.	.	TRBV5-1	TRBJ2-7	TGCGCCAGCAGCTCGGGTCGCGTTCCCTACGAGCAGTACTTC	CASSSGRVPYEQYF
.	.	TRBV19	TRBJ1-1	TGTGCCACCAGGCCGAACACTGAAGCTTTCTTT	CATRPNTEAFF
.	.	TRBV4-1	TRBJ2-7	TGCGCCAGCAGCCAAGACACTAGAGGGGGTTGGGAGCAGTACTTC	CASSQDTRGGWEQYF
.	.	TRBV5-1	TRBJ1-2	TGCGCCAGCAACCCCTCAGGTTCATATGGCTACACCTTC	CASNPSGSYGYTF
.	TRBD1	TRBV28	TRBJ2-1	TGTGCCAGCAGGTTAACCGGGACAGGAGGGGGTAATGAGCAGTTCTTC	CASRLTGTGGGNEQFF
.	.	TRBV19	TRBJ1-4	TGTGCCAGTAGTAGCGGACAGCTTAATGAAAAACTGTTTTTT	CASSSGQLNEKLFF
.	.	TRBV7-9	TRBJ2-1	TGTGCCAGCAGCTTAGGACTGGCCTCCGAGGGGTTCTTC	CASSLGLASEGFF
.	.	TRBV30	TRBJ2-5	TGTGCCTGGAGTGGGACAGCCATTAGAACACAAGAGACCCAGTACTTC	CAWSGTAIRTQETQYF
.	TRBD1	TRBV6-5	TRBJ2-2	TGTGCCAGCAGTCGGACAGGCGGGACCGGGGAGCTGTTTTTT	CASSRTGGTGELFF
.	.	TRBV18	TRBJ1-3	TGTGCCAGCATCAGGGAGGTATCTGGAAACACCATATATTTT	CASIREVSGNTIYF
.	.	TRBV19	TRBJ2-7	TGTGCCAGTAGTAGTTCGCTAGTGGGGAGCTCCTACGAGCAGTACTTC	CASSSSLVGSSYEQYF
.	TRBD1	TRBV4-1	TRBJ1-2	TGCGCCAGCAGCCAAGAGAGGGGACAGGGATCTTTCTATGGCTACACCTTC	CASSQERGQGSFYGYTF
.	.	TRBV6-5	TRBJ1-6	TGTGCCAGCAGTTCCCAGGGAAGGGTGAGTTCACCCCTCCACTTT	CASSSQGRVSSPLHF
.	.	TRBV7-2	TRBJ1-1	TGTGCCAGCAGCTTAAGCGGGGACACTGAAGCTTTCTTT	CASSLSGDTEAFF
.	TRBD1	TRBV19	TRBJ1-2	TGTGCCAGTAGTATTCGACAGGGGGCTGGCTACACCTTC	CASSIRQGAGYTF
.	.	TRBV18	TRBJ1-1	TGTGCCAGCTCACCACCCATCCGTCCCAGGGCCACTGAAGCTTTCTTT	CASSPPIRPRATEAFF
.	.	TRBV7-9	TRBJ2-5	TGTGCCAGCGCCGGGGGGACCCAGTACTTC	CASAGGTQYF
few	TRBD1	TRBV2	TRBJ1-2	TGTGCCAGCCATGTAGGACAGGGAAACTATGGCTACACCTTC	CASHVGQGNYGYTF
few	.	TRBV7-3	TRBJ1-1	TGTGCCAGCAGCTCCTCGGGAGGGTTGAGCCCTGGGGCTTTCTTT	CASSSSGGLSPGAFF
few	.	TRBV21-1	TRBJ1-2	TGTGCCAGCAGCAACGTTCGCTGGACAGGGAGCTATGGCTACACCTTC	CASSNVRWTGSYGYTF
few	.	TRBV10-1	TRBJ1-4	TGCGCCAGCCAGATTGACAGAAATTATAATGAAAAACTGTTTTTT	CASQIDRNYNEKLFF
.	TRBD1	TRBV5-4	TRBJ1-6	TGTGCCAGCAGCGGTACAGGGGGAAATAATTCACCCCTCCACTTT	CASSGTGGNNSPLHF
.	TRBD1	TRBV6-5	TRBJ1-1	TGTGCCAGCAGCTTAGACAGGGTGAACACTGAAGCTTTCTTT	CASSLDRVNTEAFF
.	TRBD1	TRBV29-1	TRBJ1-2	TGCAGCGTGGCCGGGACAGGGTCGTATGGCTACACCTTC	CSVAGTGSYGYTF
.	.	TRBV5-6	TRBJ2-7	TGTGCCAGCAGACCGGGTCGGCCACCCTACGAGCAGTACTTC	CASRPGRPPYEQYF
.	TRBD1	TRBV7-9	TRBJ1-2	TGTGCCAGCAGCCGGACAGGACACGGCTACACCTTC	CASSRTGHGYTF
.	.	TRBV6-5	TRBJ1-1	TGTGCCAGCAAGCCTCCCAGGGGCTCGGTCACTGAAGCTTTCTTT	CASKPPRGSVTEAFF
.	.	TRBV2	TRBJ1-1	TGTGCCAGCAGTCCCCGGAGTGGGATAGCGACTGAAGCTTTCTTT	CASSPRSGIATEAFF
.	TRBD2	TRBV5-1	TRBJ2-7	TGCGCCAGCAGCCTCTTCTCTAGCGGGGCGAGCTACGAGCAGTACTTC	CASSLFSSGASYEQYF
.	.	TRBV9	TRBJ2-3	TGTGCCAGCAGCGGCGGGGCGGGCGGAGGGACAGATACGCAGTATTTT	CASSGGAGGGTDTQYF
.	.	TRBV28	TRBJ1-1	TGTGCCAGCAGATCAGGGGTCGTAAACACTGAAGCTTTCTTT	CASRSGVVNTEAFF
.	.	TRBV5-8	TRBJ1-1	TGTGCCAGCAGCTTGGCCCGAGGGAACACTGAAGCTTTCTTT	CASSLARGNTEAFF
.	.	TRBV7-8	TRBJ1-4	TGTGCCAGCAGCTTAGCAGCCAGGGAAAAACTGTTTTTT	CASSLAAREKLFF
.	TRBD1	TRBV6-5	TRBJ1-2	TGTGCCAGTAGGACCACAGGGGTGACTAACTATGGCTACACCTTC	CASRTTGVTNYGYTF
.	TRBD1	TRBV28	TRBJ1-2	TGTGCCAGCACCCCGGGACAGGAACTAAATGGCTACACCTTC	CASTPGQELNGYTF
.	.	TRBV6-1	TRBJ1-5	TGTGCCAGCAGTGATTTGCGCGGGGTTACGAATCAGCCCCAGCATTTT	CASSDLRGVTNQPQHF